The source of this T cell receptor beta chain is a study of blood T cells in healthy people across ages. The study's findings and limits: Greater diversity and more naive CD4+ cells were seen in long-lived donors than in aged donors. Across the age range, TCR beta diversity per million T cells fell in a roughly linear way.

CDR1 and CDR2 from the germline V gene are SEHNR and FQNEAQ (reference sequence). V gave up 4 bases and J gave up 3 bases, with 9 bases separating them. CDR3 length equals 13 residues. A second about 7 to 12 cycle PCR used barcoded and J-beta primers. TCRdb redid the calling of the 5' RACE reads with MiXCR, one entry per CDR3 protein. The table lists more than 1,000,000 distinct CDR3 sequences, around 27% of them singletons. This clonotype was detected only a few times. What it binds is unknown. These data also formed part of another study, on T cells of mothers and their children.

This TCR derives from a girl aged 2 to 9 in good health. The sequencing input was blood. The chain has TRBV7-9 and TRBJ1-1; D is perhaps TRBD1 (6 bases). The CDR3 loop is CASSSDSHTEAFF. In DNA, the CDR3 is TGTGCCAGCAGCTCGGACAGCCACACTGAAGCTTTCTTT. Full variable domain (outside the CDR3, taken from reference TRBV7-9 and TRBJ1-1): DTGVSQNPRHKITKRGQNVTFRCDPISEHNRLYWYRQTLGQGPEFLTYFQNEAQLEKSRLLSDRFSAERPKGSFSTLEIQRTEQGDSAMYLCASSSDSHTEAFFGQGTRLTVV.